This entry is about one T cell receptor (beta chain). Its antigen remains unknown. Germline-derived CDR1 and CDR2 are SNHLY and FYNNEI. The CDR3 spans 15 residues. Trimming cost V 7 bases and J 1 base; bases outside gene matches: 7. The sample originates from a study of T cell responses to AZD1222 COVID-19 vaccine. Method: immunoSEQ multiplex PCR; TCRdb's copy keeps in-frame clones and lacks some. The sample includes under 100,000 clones, around nine tenths of them seen just once. General study results and limits: Spike-specific TCRs gained breadth and depth after people received two AZD1222 doses.

The chain is built from TRBV2 and TRBJ1-2, with 9 nucleotides matching TRBD1. The specimen comprised peripheral blood, sampled on day 0 of AZD1222 vaccination. This TCR came from an adult in good health. CDR3 bases: TGTGCCAGCAAAGGTGGACAGGGGAGTAACTATGGCTACACCTTC. It is translated as CASKGGQGSNYGYTF.